A selection of T cell receptor beta chains follows, all from one sample in a study of T cells after yellow fever vaccination. TCRdb itself ran the 5' RACE reads through MiXCR, one entry per CDR3 protein. The sample yields approximately 510,000 distinct CDR3 sequences, just over 20% seen once. Here the sequenced sample was PBMCs, taken about 20 days after the first yellow fever vaccination. Receptors originate from a man aged 18 to 30 who received the YFV17D yellow fever vaccine. The conserved cysteine and the conserved F or W are not part of the CDR3 here. Each record gives: clone size, V gene, CDR3 protein. Expanded clones are given a class, and other clones once, few, many or no size at all.

clone size: few
V gene: TRBV30
CDR3 protein: ASSQFSGNTIY

clone size: NA
V gene: TRBV20-1
CDR3 protein: SARDRDRAYSNQPQH

clone size: few
V gene: TRBV3-1
CDR3 protein: ASSQDLGRGYT

clone size: many
V gene: TRBV12-3/TRBV12-4
CDR3 protein: ASSPSGDTSYEQY

clone size: NA
V gene: TRBV12-3/TRBV12-4
CDR3 protein: ASTLTGELF

clone size: few
V gene: TRBV3-1
CDR3 protein: ASSEPGQGNPGELF

clone size: NA
V gene: TRBV7-2
CDR3 protein: ASSARYQGKQY

clone size: many
V gene: TRBV29-1
CDR3 protein: SPLRVNTEAF

clone size: NA
V gene: TRBV6-2/TRBV6-3
CDR3 protein: ASSPDREGSYNEQF

clone size: NA
V gene: TRBV5-5
CDR3 protein: ASQKYWTANTGELF

clone size: NA
V gene: TRBV3-1
CDR3 protein: ASSPDRVRQETQY

clone size: NA
V gene: TRBV5-4
CDR3 protein: ASSLAATLKTQY

clone size: NA
V gene: TRBV6-2/TRBV6-3
CDR3 protein: ASSYSPGGSYNEQF

clone size: NA
V gene: TRBV6-1
CDR3 protein: ARSGTGGYGYT

clone size: few
V gene: TRBV11-2
CDR3 protein: ASSEVLASPLH

clone size: NA
V gene: TRBV20-1
CDR3 protein: SAPIAGDTDTQY

clone size: NA
V gene: TRBV6-1
CDR3 protein: ASRPPARAGNTIY

clone size: NA
V gene: TRBV27
CDR3 protein: ASTQLAAGADTQY

clone size: NA
V gene: TRBV5-6
CDR3 protein: ASSSIWAAVGETQY

clone size: few
V gene: TRBV4-3
CDR3 protein: ASSPSPPGGSNYGYT

clone size: few
V gene: TRBV7-8
CDR3 protein: ASSSRLVETQY

clone size: NA
V gene: TRBV6-2/TRBV6-3
CDR3 protein: ASSYRLAGNANTGELF

clone size: few
V gene: TRBV29-1
CDR3 protein: SVEGGSGGNTGELF

clone size: NA
V gene: TRBV6-5
CDR3 protein: ASSYSAGAHNEQF

clone size: NA
V gene: TRBV29-1
CDR3 protein: SVEGAGSPYNEQF

clone size: few
V gene: TRBV3-1
CDR3 protein: ASSHADWAPDRELF

clone size: NA
V gene: TRBV5-1
CDR3 protein: ASSRAGGSNQPQH

clone size: few
V gene: TRBV3-1
CDR3 protein: ASSETSPGEQF

clone size: few
V gene: TRBV11-2
CDR3 protein: ASSLDVSGRETQY

clone size: many
V gene: TRBV4-3
CDR3 protein: ASSQGQSSYNSPLH

clone size: NA
V gene: TRBV20-1
CDR3 protein: SATFLNEKLF

clone size: few
V gene: TRBV7-2
CDR3 protein: ASSPGRGGDQPQH

clone size: few
V gene: TRBV27
CDR3 protein: ASSTGVGNQPQH

clone size: NA
V gene: TRBV20-1
CDR3 protein: SASGAGGTEQF

clone size: few
V gene: TRBV20-1
CDR3 protein: SARPGQGVPEAF

clone size: NA
V gene: TRBV2
CDR3 protein: ASKWDGNTGELF

clone size: NA
V gene: TRBV2
CDR3 protein: ASRQGSYEQY

clone size: NA
V gene: TRBV4-3
CDR3 protein: ASSQDGTRKYNEQF

clone size: NA
V gene: TRBV12-3/TRBV12-4
CDR3 protein: ASRLELISPQH